The clone carrying this TCR beta chain was recorded once. Its antigen remains unidentified. This sample was included in a study of vaccination and CD4 T cells after COVID-19. From germline, CDR1 is DFQATT and CDR2 SNEGSKA (reference sequence). The CDR3 covers 14 residues. V shed 6 bases and J 0 bases; nucleotides not matched to a gene: 6. Sequencing of DNA taken from cultured CD4+ T cells relied on the Oncomine TCR Beta short-read assay. TCRdb passed the PCR reads through MiXCR, listing each CDR3 protein once. Here the sample spans 7,000 to 8,500 distinct CDR3 sequences, around three fifths being singletons. This sample's treatment: approximately 11-day PBMC culture with coronavirus spike peptide pools or control peptides (ViraFEST assay).

The clonotype comes from a human donor who had recovered from COVID-19. The rearrangement links TRBV20-1 to TRBJ2-3; TRBD2 aligns across 7 bases. The sample consisted of CD4+ T cells from blood, cultured in vitro. This CDR3 is CSAPTGGSTDTQYF. In DNA form, the CDR3 reads TGCAGTGCCCCGACCGGGGGGAGCACAGATACGCAGTATTTT.